These 24 T cell receptor beta chains were all obtained from the same sample, sequenced in a study of blood T cell repertoires in COVID-19. Method: immunoSEQ multiplex PCR; TCRdb's copy keeps in-frame clones and lacks some. The table records 250,000 to 300,000 clones, roughly 86% of them present only once. Sequenced: peripheral blood. These receptors all stem from a woman aged 30 to 39 with COVID-19, enrolled during active disease.

The chain joins TRBV28 to TRBJ2-1, with 9 bases aligning to TRBD1. Germline V lookup: CDR1 MDHEN, CDR2 SYDVKM. The CDR3 contains 14 residues. The V segment lost 6 bases and the J segment 12 bases; nucleotides outside the gene matches: 12. In nucleotides, the CDR3 is TGTGCCAGCAGCCCGGGACAGGGAGCAAGGAGGCAGTTCTTC. It yields the protein CASSPGQGARRQFF.

The chain combines TRBV25-1 with TRBJ2-3; 7 bases fit TRBD2. Trimming removed 4 bases from V and 6 bases from J; junction bases left unmatched: 13. This CDR3 has 16 residues. Looked up from germline, CDR1 is MGHDK and CDR2 is SYGVNS. The CDR3 DNA follows: TGTGCCAGCAGTGGGACCCGGGAGGCCCATAGGGATACGCAGTATTTT. It codes for CASSGTREAHRDTQYF.

This clone was recorded only once. The chain carries TRBV28 and TRBJ1-2, with 9 bases aligning to TRBD1. In germline, CDR1 is MDHEN, CDR2 SYDVKM. The length of the CDR3 is 15 residues. Unmatched junction bases numbered 11, after V lost 5 bases and J lost 7 bases. CDR3 sequence reads: CASSLPSGTGIGYTF. CDR3 bases: TGTGCCAGCAGTCTCCCCTCCGGGACAGGGATTGGCTACACCTTC.

In its sample, this clone was seen once. This rearrangement joins TRBV10-3 to TRBJ1-5; D is undetermined. V was pared by 10 bases and J by 0 bases, with 16 bases between. CDR1 ENHRY and CDR2 SYGVKD come from the germline V gene. The CDR3 covers 15 residues. CDR3 nucleotide sequence: TGTGCCACACCGTCTGTCCTATATAGCAATCAGCCCCAGCATTTT. It yields the protein CATPSVLYSNQPQHF.

The V gene is TRBV6-2 or TRBV6-3, the J gene TRBJ1-1; TRBD1 aligns across 8 bases. The length of the CDR3 is 13 residues. The V gene end was trimmed by 6 bases and the J gene end by 5 bases; junction bases not matched to a gene: 5. Germline lookup yields CDR1 MNHEY and CDR2 SVGEGT. CDR3 amino acids: CASSDRGGTEAFF. DNA of the CDR3: TGTGCCAGCAGCGACAGGGGTGGTACTGAAGCTTTCTTT.

The chain carries TRBV5-6 and TRBJ2-7; TRBD1 agrees at 9 bases. CDR1 and CDR2 (germline): SGHDT, YYEEEE. V was pared by 4 bases and J by 6 bases, with 11 bases of the junction left unmatched. The CDR3 loop spans 15 amino acids. For the CDR3, the DNA is TGTGCCAGCAGCGCTCGGGACAGGGTGGTGGGCGAGCAGTACTTC. It translates to CASSARDRVVGEQYF.

This clone showed up just once. The rearrangement links TRBV28 to TRBJ1-2, with D possibly TRBD1 on 5 matching bases. Germline CDR1 is MDHEN and CDR2 is SYDVKM. Trimming stripped 7 bases from V and 8 bases from J, with 11 bases between. There are 11 residues in the CDR3. The CDR3 region has the DNA TGTGCCAGCACCGGGGGGGAGGGCTACACCTTC. Its protein is CASTGGEGYTF.

This clone was detected a few times. The chain has TRBV19 and TRBJ2-7; D not certain. The V gene's germline CDR1 is LNHDA and CDR2 SQIVND (reference sequence). This CDR3 has 14 residues. V lost 1 base and J 0 bases, leaving 7 bases between the germline ends. DNA for the CDR3: TGTGCCAGTAGTATAGGACACCCCTCCTACGAGCAGTACTTC. Translated: CASSIGHPSYEQYF.

The rearrangement joins TRBV2 to TRBJ2-1, with TRBD2 matching 13 bases. Germline loops: CDR1 SNHLY, CDR2 FYNNEI. The CDR3 consists of 15 residues. J gave up 6 bases and V 6 bases, and 5 bases lay outside the gene matches. The CDR3, as DNA: TGTGCCAGCAGCCCAGGGACTAGCGGGGTCAATGAGCAGTTCTTC. Protein product: CASSPGTSGVNEQFF.

V is TRBV7-9 and J is TRBJ2-5, with 7 bases fitting TRBD2. CDR1 and CDR2 (germline): SEHNR, FQNEAQ (reference sequence). With V trimmed by 4 bases and J by 5 bases, 10 bases remained unmatched. CDR3 length: 15 amino acids. The CDR3 nucleotides are TGTGCCAGCAGCTGGTCGGGGGGATTCAGGGAGACCCAGTACTTC. This codes for CASSWSGGFRETQYF. Full variable domain (remainder filled in from reference TRBV7-9 and TRBJ2-5): DTGVSQNPRHKITKRGQNVTFRCDPISEHNRLYWYRQTLGQGPEFLTYFQNEAQLEKSRLLSDRFSAERPKGSFSTLEIQRTEQGDSAMYLCASSWSGGFRETQYFGPGTRLLVL.

This clone was detected a few times. The chain has TRBV5-1 and TRBJ2-7, with D uncertain. The CDR3 consists of 13 residues. Germline values: CDR1 SGHRS, CDR2 YFSETQ. V lost 0 bases and J 3 bases, leaving 7 bases between the germline ends. The CDR3 sequence: CASSLDGFYEQYF. The CDR3 DNA sequence: TGCGCCAGCAGCTTGGACGGGTTCTACGAGCAGTACTTC.

V is TRBV6-4 and J is TRBJ1-4, with TRBD1 matching 10 bases. Germline CDR1 reads MRHNA; CDR2 reads SNTAGT. The CDR3 is 15 amino acids. The V gene end was trimmed by 10 bases and the J gene end by 6 bases; junction bases not matched to a gene: 11. CDR3 DNA sequence: TGTGCCAACATTACCCGGGGGACAGGGGATGAAAAACTGTTTTTT. Its translation is CANITRGTGDEKLFF.

The chain carries TRBV6-5 and TRBJ2-1, with D possibly TRBD2 on 6 matching bases. V shed 5 bases and J shed 4 bases, with 12 bases lying between them. Germline CDR1 is MNHEY and CDR2 is SVGAGI. The CDR3 sequence is 14 residues long. The CDR3 reads CASSIADSYNEQFF. The CDR3 DNA is TGTGCCAGCAGTATAGCGGATTCTTACAATGAGCAGTTCTTC.

The chain employs TRBV7-9 and TRBJ1-1; D remains ambiguous. Deletions cut 4 bases from V and 8 bases from J, with 11 bases between. Germline V CDR1 and CDR2: SEHNR, FQNEAQ (reference sequence). The CDR3 loop spans 12 amino acids. The CDR3 coding sequence is TGTGCCAGCAGCTCAGCCGGGATCGAAGCTTTCTTT. Protein: CASSSAGIEAFF.

V usage is TRBV29-1 and J usage is TRBJ2-7; 9 bases are a match to TRBD2. CDR3 length: 13 amino acids. CDR1 and CDR2 from the germline V gene are SQVTM and ANQGSEA. The V segment lost 2 bases and the J segment 5 bases; nucleotides outside the gene matches: 4. The CDR3 region is CSVESSGVNEQYF. In DNA form, the CDR3 reads TGCAGCGTTGAATCTAGCGGGGTAAACGAGCAGTACTTC.

The CDR3 DNA follows: TGTGCCAGCAGCTTAGCAGGGGGTTCCTCCTACGAGCAGTACTTC. Its protein is CASSLAGGSSYEQYF. The genes are TRBV5-4 and TRBJ2-7, with 7 bases lining up with TRBD1. Germline V CDR1 and CDR2: SGHNT, YYREEE (reference sequence). CDR3 length: 15 residues. V was clipped by 2 bases and J by 0 bases; unmatched bases: 5.

The chain links TRBV30 to TRBJ1-1; the match to TRBD1 covers 7 bases. V was pared by 5 bases and J by 1 base, with 7 bases of the junction left unmatched. This CDR3 has 14 residues. Per the germline V gene, CDR1 is GTSNPN and CDR2 is SVGIG (reference sequence). CDR3 in DNA: TGTGCCTGGTTTACCGGGACAGCGAACACTGAAGCTTTCTTT. This gives the protein CAWFTGTANTEAFF.

The chain is built from TRBV6-5 and TRBJ2-5; tentative D call: TRBD1 (6 bases). The V and J ends lost 2 bases and 5 bases respectively, with 12 bases between them. Germline CDR1 MNHEY, CDR2 SVGAGI. This CDR3 contains 14 residues. The CDR3 reads CASSYRGRWETQYF. The CDR3 DNA follows: TGTGCCAGCAGTTACAGGGGGAGATGGGAGACCCAGTACTTC.

The chain recombines TRBV28 with TRBJ2-1; 9 bases map to TRBD1. Unmatched junction bases numbered 11, after V lost 6 bases and J lost 8 bases. The CDR3 spans 15 residues. The germline V gene has CDR1 MDHEN and CDR2 SYDVKM. The CDR3 DNA sequence: TGTGCCAGCAGAACTCCCGGGACAGGGATAGATGAGCAGTTCTTC. Residues: CASRTPGTGIDEQFF. The whole variable domain, filled in from reference TRBV28 and TRBJ2-1, reads DVKVTQSSRYLVKRTGEKVFLECVQDMDHENMFWYRQDPGLGLRLIYFSYDVKMKEKGDIPEGYSVSREKKERFSLILESASTNQTSMYLCASRTPGTGIDEQFFGPGTRLTVL.

There are a few counts of this clone. The CDR3 bases are TGTGCCAGCAGTGATGGGGGAGGGAGTGAGCAGTTCTTC. Translated, it gives CASSDGGGSEQFF. The genes are TRBV25-1 and TRBJ2-1; 7 bases map to TRBD2. The CDR3 length is 13 residues. The V segment lost 3 bases and the J segment 9 bases; nucleotides outside the gene matches: 5. Germline V gene lookup returns CDR1 MGHDK and CDR2 SYGVNS.

This chain joins TRBV7-9 and TRBJ1-1; D not resolved. The CDR3 length is 12 residues. The germline V and J ends were trimmed by 6 bases and 6 bases, with 11 bases remaining between them. Germline V gene sequence: CDR1 SEHNR, CDR2 FQNEAQ (reference sequence). CDR3 nucleotide sequence: TGTGCCAGCAGTCCGGGTGGCGCTGAAGCTTTCTTT. Protein product: CASSPGGAEAFF.

This sequence joins TRBV28 and TRBJ2-7; the D is unclear. V was trimmed by 7 bases and J by 7 bases, leaving 29 bases between them. The CDR3 covers 17 residues. Looked up from germline, CDR1 is MDHEN and CDR2 is SYDVKM. CDR3 protein: CASTHLQGQRLAREQYF. The CDR3 nucleotides read TGTGCCAGCACCCACCTTCAAGGTCAGAGGCTGGCCCGGGAGCAGTACTTC.

This rearrangement joins TRBV15 to TRBJ2-3; D remains unclear. This CDR3 contains 15 residues. Trimming removed 0 bases at V and 1 base at J, with 8 bases between. Germline V CDR1 and CDR2: LNHNV, YYDKDF (reference sequence). This CDR3 is CATSRDPPGTDTQYF. CDR3 DNA sequence: TGTGCCACCAGCAGAGATCCCCCAGGCACAGATACGCAGTATTTT.

V gene TRBV29-1 combines with J gene TRBJ2-3; 7 bases are a match to TRBD2. Losses at the gene ends were 3 bases for V and 2 bases for J; bases not matched to a gene: 8. The CDR3 contains 15 residues. Germline assignment: CDR1 SQVTM and CDR2 ANQGSEA. The CDR3, as DNA: TGCAGCGTTGAGAAGGCTAGCGGTTACACAGATACGCAGTATTTT. Amino acid sequence: CSVEKASGYTDTQYF.